This TCR beta chain is drawn from a study of cytomegalovirus exposure and HLA in healthy donors. Amplification used 60 Vbeta primers and 13 Jbeta primers. Method: immunoSEQ multiplex PCR; TCRdb's copy keeps in-frame clones and lacks some. This sample has 120,000 to 150,000 clones, with approximately 80% found just once. V lost 0 bases, J lost 1 base, and 7 bases stayed unmatched. The CDR3 has 18 amino acids. Germline CDR1 reads SGHVS; CDR2 reads FNYEAQ. This rearrangement joins TRBV7-6 to TRBJ2-2; 8 bases are a match to TRBD2. Specimen: PBMCs. The TCR originated in a man between 18 and 29 years old in good health and CMV-seronegative. CDR3 DNA sequence: TGTGCCAGCAGCTTAGCGGCGGCGGGGGGATGGAACACCGGGGAGCTGTTTTTT. The encoded protein is CASSLAAAGGWNTGELFF.